Listed below are T cell receptor beta chains from one sample, sequenced in a study of blood T cell repertoires in COVID-19. Clones were read by immunoSEQ multiplex PCR, and TCRdb kept only the in-frame ones, dropping some. The sample yields tens of thousands of clones, 90% seen once. Material for sequencing was peripheral blood. The receptors stem from a man in his 60s with acute or convalescent COVID-19. Both conserved end residues are part of each CDR3. The order of the fields is V gene, clone size, D gene, J gene, CDR3 protein, CDR3 DNA. A D gene is named only where the DNA matches it firmly. Clone size appears in some rows only: once, few, many, or a class for an expanded clone.

v_gene: TRBV6-5; abundance: -; d_gene: -; j_gene: TRBJ1-2; CDR3aa: CASSPGGYYGYTF; CDR3nt: TGTGCCAGCAGTCCGGGAGGGTACTATGGCTACACCTTC
v_gene: TRBV19; abundance: -; d_gene: -; j_gene: TRBJ1-1; CDR3aa: CASSLGLLNTEAFF; CDR3nt: TGTGCCAGTAGTTTGGGCCTATTGAACACTGAAGCTTTCTTT
v_gene: TRBV6-6; abundance: -; d_gene: -; j_gene: TRBJ1-6; CDR3aa: CASSYSTGQLPLHF; CDR3nt: TGTGCCAGCAGTTACTCAACAGGGCAGCTGCCCCTCCACTTT
v_gene: TRBV4-2; abundance: -; d_gene: -; j_gene: TRBJ2-5; CDR3aa: CASSQDHTRQETQYF; CDR3nt: TGTGCCAGCAGCCAAGATCATACGAGACAAGAGACCCAGTACTTC
v_gene: TRBV4-1; abundance: -; d_gene: TRBD2; j_gene: TRBJ2-3; CDR3aa: CASSLVTGTSGRDTQYF; CDR3nt: TGCGCCAGCAGCCTCGTCACCGGGACTAGCGGGAGGGATACGCAGTATTTT
v_gene: TRBV7-9; abundance: -; d_gene: TRBD1; j_gene: TRBJ1-2; CDR3aa: CASSFRGRGFVGYTF; CDR3nt: TGTGCCAGCAGCTTTAGGGGGCGAGGGTTTGTAGGCTACACCTTC
v_gene: TRBV6-2/TRBV6-3; abundance: medium-sized; d_gene: -; j_gene: TRBJ2-7; CDR3aa: CASSVGAEQYF; CDR3nt: TGTGCCAGCAGTGTGGGAGCCGAGCAGTACTTC
v_gene: TRBV27; abundance: -; d_gene: TRBD1; j_gene: TRBJ2-3; CDR3aa: CASRRDRGSLTDTQYF; CDR3nt: TGTGCCAGCAGGCGAGACAGGGGAAGCCTGACAGATACGCAGTATTTT
v_gene: TRBV19; abundance: -; d_gene: TRBD2; j_gene: TRBJ2-2; CDR3aa: CATRPLAGVNTGELFF; CDR3nt: TGTGCCACCAGGCCCTTAGCGGGAGTGAACACCGGGGAGCTGTTTTTT
v_gene: TRBV7-3; abundance: -; d_gene: -; j_gene: TRBJ2-3; CDR3aa: CASSSSTRGTQYF; CDR3nt: TGTGCCAGCAGCTCCTCGACTAGGGGTACGCAGTATTTT
v_gene: TRBV28; abundance: -; d_gene: -; j_gene: TRBJ2-2; CDR3aa: CASSPPPGTGELFF; CDR3nt: TGTGCCAGCAGTCCTCCACCAGGGACCGGGGAGCTGTTTTTT
v_gene: TRBV30; abundance: -; d_gene: TRBD1; j_gene: TRBJ1-1; CDR3aa: CAWTEKGGDRGAFF; CDR3nt: TGTGCCTGGACCGAGAAGGGCGGGGACAGGGGTGCTTTCTTT
v_gene: TRBV6-2/TRBV6-3; abundance: -; d_gene: -; j_gene: TRBJ1-5; CDR3aa: CASSYWAGDQPQHF; CDR3nt: TGTGCCAGCAGTTACTGGGCGGGGGATCAGCCCCAGCATTTT
v_gene: TRBV6-1; abundance: -; d_gene: -; j_gene: TRBJ2-7; CDR3aa: CASRDFGDYEQYF; CDR3nt: TGTGCCAGCAGGGACTTTGGGGACTACGAGCAGTACTTC
v_gene: TRBV19; abundance: -; d_gene: TRBD2; j_gene: TRBJ2-1; CDR3aa: CASTARASGAYNEQFF; CDR3nt: TGTGCCAGTACCGCTAGGGCTAGCGGGGCCTACAATGAGCAGTTCTTC
v_gene: TRBV3-1/TRBV3-2; abundance: -; d_gene: -; j_gene: TRBJ2-7; CDR3aa: CASSHQGEQYF; CDR3nt: TGTGCCAGCAGCCATCAGGGCGAGCAGTACTTC
v_gene: TRBV29-1; abundance: -; d_gene: TRBD2; j_gene: TRBJ2-2; CDR3aa: CSIRLATNTGELFF; CDR3nt: TGCAGCATTCGACTAGCGACGAACACCGGGGAGCTGTTTTTT
v_gene: TRBV11-2; abundance: -; d_gene: -; j_gene: TRBJ2-7; CDR3aa: CASSLDIGGEQYF; CDR3nt: TGTGCCAGCAGCTTAGATATCGGGGGAGAGCAGTACTTC
v_gene: TRBV30; abundance: few; d_gene: -; j_gene: TRBJ1-6; CDR3aa: CAWSALPAGGQLMDSPLHF; CDR3nt: TGTGCCTGGAGTGCTCTCCCGGCAGGTGGACAGCTGATGGATTCACCCCTCCACTTT
v_gene: TRBV28; abundance: -; d_gene: -; j_gene: TRBJ2-1; CDR3aa: CASSSSPSFEQFF; CDR3nt: TGTGCCAGCAGCTCCTCCCCTAGCTTTGAGCAGTTCTTC
v_gene: TRBV5-1; abundance: -; d_gene: -; j_gene: TRBJ2-3; CDR3aa: CASSLGRGSTDTQYF; CDR3nt: TGCGCCAGCAGCTTGGGGCGCGGGAGCACAGATACGCAGTATTTT
v_gene: TRBV19; abundance: -; d_gene: TRBD2; j_gene: TRBJ2-1; CDR3aa: CATRTSGALGEQFF; CDR3nt: TGTGCCACTCGGACTAGCGGGGCTCTTGGTGAGCAGTTCTTC
v_gene: TRBV30; abundance: -; d_gene: TRBD1; j_gene: TRBJ1-3; CDR3aa: CAWSSSDRGGSGNTIYF; CDR3nt: TGTGCCTGGAGTTCTTCCGACAGGGGAGGTTCAGGAAACACCATATATTTT
v_gene: TRBV4-1; abundance: -; d_gene: TRBD1; j_gene: TRBJ1-1; CDR3aa: CASSHGQVPTEAFF; CDR3nt: TGCGCCAGCAGCCACGGACAGGTGCCCACTGAAGCTTTCTTT
v_gene: TRBV9; abundance: -; d_gene: TRBD2; j_gene: TRBJ2-1; CDR3aa: CASSTELAGIEQFF; CDR3nt: TGTGCCAGCAGCACTGAACTAGCGGGAATTGAGCAGTTCTTC
v_gene: TRBV27; abundance: few; d_gene: TRBD2; j_gene: TRBJ2-1; CDR3aa: CASSLLTSGRYNEQFF; CDR3nt: TGTGCCAGCAGTTTACTGACTAGCGGGAGGTACAATGAGCAGTTCTTC
v_gene: TRBV6-5; abundance: -; d_gene: -; j_gene: TRBJ1-2; CDR3aa: CASSRPATGIYGYTF; CDR3nt: TGTGCCAGCAGCCGACCCGCCACAGGGATCTATGGCTACACCTTC
v_gene: TRBV11-3; abundance: -; d_gene: -; j_gene: TRBJ1-1; CDR3aa: CASSLDLTEGVTEAFF; CDR3nt: TGTGCCAGCAGCTTAGATCTGACGGAAGGGGTCACTGAAGCTTTCTTT
v_gene: TRBV27; abundance: -; d_gene: -; j_gene: TRBJ1-5; CDR3aa: CASSLSFPQGPQHF; CDR3nt: TGTGCCAGCAGTTTATCGTTCCCCCAGGGCCCCCAGCATTTT
v_gene: TRBV5-6; abundance: once; d_gene: -; j_gene: TRBJ1-3; CDR3aa: CASSPLRGSAGNTIYF; CDR3nt: TGTGCCAGCAGCCCCCTGAGGGGGAGTGCTGGAAACACCATATATTTT
v_gene: TRBV28; abundance: -; d_gene: TRBD1; j_gene: TRBJ1-2; CDR3aa: CASSSPGTGGNYGYTF; CDR3nt: TGTGCCAGCAGTTCTCCCGGGACAGGGGGTAACTATGGCTACACCTTC
v_gene: TRBV7-9; abundance: -; d_gene: -; j_gene: TRBJ2-7; CDR3aa: CASSRGVSYEQYF; CDR3nt: TGTGCCAGTTCTAGAGGAGTTTCCTACGAGCAGTACTTC
v_gene: TRBV7-9; abundance: -; d_gene: TRBD2; j_gene: TRBJ2-1; CDR3aa: CASLETVGSGGGEQFF; CDR3nt: TGTGCCAGTTTGGAGACTGTAGGCAGCGGCGGGGGTGAGCAGTTCTTC
v_gene: TRBV5-6; abundance: once; d_gene: TRBD1; j_gene: TRBJ1-2; CDR3aa: CASEQGEAYGYTF; CDR3nt: TGTGCCAGCGAACAGGGGGAGGCCTATGGCTACACCTTC
v_gene: TRBV30; abundance: once; d_gene: -; j_gene: TRBJ1-4; CDR3aa: CAWASTNEKLFF; CDR3nt: TGTGCCTGGGCCTCAACTAATGAAAAACTGTTTTTT
v_gene: TRBV5-6; abundance: -; d_gene: TRBD1; j_gene: TRBJ1-1; CDR3aa: CASSLIGQGAEAFF; CDR3nt: TGTGCCAGCAGCTTAATAGGGCAGGGGGCTGAAGCTTTCTTT
v_gene: TRBV4-2; abundance: -; d_gene: -; j_gene: TRBJ2-5; CDR3aa: CASRSTGTQETQYF; CDR3nt: TGTGCCAGCAGGTCCACCGGGACTCAAGAGACCCAGTACTTC
v_gene: TRBV28; abundance: -; d_gene: -; j_gene: TRBJ1-5; CDR3aa: CASKSGNQPQHF; CDR3nt: TGTGCCAGCAAGTCGGGCAATCAGCCCCAGCATTTT
v_gene: TRBV6-5; abundance: -; d_gene: -; j_gene: TRBJ1-5; CDR3aa: CASSMEGGQPQHF; CDR3nt: TGTGCCAGCAGTATGGAAGGAGGTCAGCCCCAGCATTTT
v_gene: TRBV9; abundance: -; d_gene: -; j_gene: TRBJ2-1; CDR3aa: CASSPPGGYDNEQFF; CDR3nt: TGTGCCAGCAGCCCCCCGGGGGGCTACGACAATGAGCAGTTCTTC
v_gene: TRBV6-2/TRBV6-3; abundance: -; d_gene: -; j_gene: TRBJ1-1; CDR3aa: CASSYGRKDTEAFF; CDR3nt: TGTGCCAGCAGTTATGGGAGGAAGGACACTGAAGCTTTCTTT
v_gene: TRBV15; abundance: once; d_gene: -; j_gene: TRBJ1-5; CDR3aa: CATTHLEGGNQPQHF; CDR3nt: TGTGCCACCACACATTTAGAGGGCGGCAATCAGCCCCAGCATTTT
v_gene: TRBV27; abundance: -; d_gene: -; j_gene: TRBJ1-1; CDR3aa: CASTRSGLDTEAFF; CDR3nt: TGTGCCAGCACCCGATCGGGGTTGGACACTGAAGCTTTCTTT
v_gene: TRBV18; abundance: -; d_gene: TRBD1; j_gene: TRBJ2-2; CDR3aa: CASSTGTGINTGELFF; CDR3nt: TGTGCCAGCTCAACCGGGACAGGGATCAACACCGGGGAGCTGTTTTTT
v_gene: TRBV9; abundance: -; d_gene: -; j_gene: TRBJ2-2; CDR3aa: CASSGGSPGRTGELFF; CDR3nt: TGTGCCAGCAGCGGGGGGAGTCCGGGGAGGACCGGGGAGCTGTTTTTT
v_gene: TRBV24-1; abundance: -; d_gene: -; j_gene: TRBJ2-3; CDR3aa: CATSVRGEAQDTQYF; CDR3nt: TGTGCCACCAGTGTACGCGGGGAGGCCCAAGATACGCAGTATTTT
v_gene: TRBV25-1; abundance: -; d_gene: TRBD1; j_gene: TRBJ2-7; CDR3aa: CASSAPGGFYEQYF; CDR3nt: TGTGCCAGCAGCGCCCCAGGGGGTTTCTACGAGCAGTACTTC
v_gene: TRBV19; abundance: -; d_gene: -; j_gene: TRBJ2-7; CDR3aa: CASSSGTYEQYF; CDR3nt: TGTGCCAGTAGTAGCGGTACCTACGAGCAGTACTTC
v_gene: TRBV11-3; abundance: once; d_gene: -; j_gene: TRBJ2-7; CDR3aa: CASSVTVTEQYF; CDR3nt: TGTGCCAGCAGCGTTACAGTAACCGAGCAGTACTTC
v_gene: TRBV19; abundance: few; d_gene: -; j_gene: TRBJ2-2; CDR3aa: CASSGGTLGELFF; CDR3nt: TGTGCCAGTAGTGGAGGGACCCTCGGGGAGCTGTTTTTT
v_gene: TRBV4-3; abundance: -; d_gene: TRBD1; j_gene: TRBJ2-5; CDR3aa: CASSPGQGVGETQYF; CDR3nt: TGCGCCAGCAGCCCGGGACAGGGGGTCGGAGAGACCCAGTACTTC
v_gene: TRBV5-6; abundance: -; d_gene: -; j_gene: TRBJ1-4; CDR3aa: CASSLRTVNEKLFF; CDR3nt: TGTGCCAGCAGCCTCCGGACAGTTAATGAAAAACTGTTTTTT
v_gene: TRBV6-2/TRBV6-3; abundance: -; d_gene: TRBD2; j_gene: TRBJ2-5; CDR3aa: CASSYLAGGLRQETQYF; CDR3nt: TGTGCCAGCAGTTACCTAGCGGGAGGGCTGAGACAAGAGACCCAGTACTTC
v_gene: TRBV6-2/TRBV6-3; abundance: -; d_gene: TRBD1; j_gene: TRBJ2-1; CDR3aa: CASSSPRLRYRQGPYNEQFF; CDR3nt: TGTGCCAGCAGTTCCCCACGATTAAGATATCGACAGGGCCCCTACAATGAGCAGTTCTTC
v_gene: TRBV5-1; abundance: -; d_gene: -; j_gene: TRBJ1-2; CDR3aa: CASSLDGQRHYGYTF; CDR3nt: TGCGCCAGCAGCTTGGATGGGCAGAGACACTATGGCTACACCTTC